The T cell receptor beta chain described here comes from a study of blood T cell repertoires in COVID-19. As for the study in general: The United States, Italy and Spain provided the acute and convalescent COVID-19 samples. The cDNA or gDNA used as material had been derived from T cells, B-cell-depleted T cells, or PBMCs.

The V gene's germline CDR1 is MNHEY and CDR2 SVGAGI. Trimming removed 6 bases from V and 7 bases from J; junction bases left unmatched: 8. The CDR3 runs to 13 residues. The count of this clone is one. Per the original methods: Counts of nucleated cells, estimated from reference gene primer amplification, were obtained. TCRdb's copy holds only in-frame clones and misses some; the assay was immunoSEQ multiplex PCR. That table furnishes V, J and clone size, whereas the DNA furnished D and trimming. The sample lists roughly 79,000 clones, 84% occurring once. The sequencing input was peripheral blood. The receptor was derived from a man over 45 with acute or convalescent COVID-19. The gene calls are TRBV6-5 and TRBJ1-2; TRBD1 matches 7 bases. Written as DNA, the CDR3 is TGTGCCAGCAGCTGGGACAGCTTACTTGGCTACACCTTC. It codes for CASSWDSLLGYTF.